The source of this TCR beta chain is a study of cytomegalovirus exposure and HLA in healthy donors. This CDR3 region has 12 residues. Germline loops: CDR1 MNHEY, CDR2 SMNVEV (reference sequence). Between the trimmed V and J ends, which lost 9 bases and 3 bases, there was a span of 12 bases. Amplification used 60 Vbeta primers and 13 Jbeta primers. The method was immunoSEQ multiplex PCR; TCRdb's version includes in-frame clones alone and lacks a portion of them. The top ten clones hold more than 6% of a sample with around 99,000 clones, around four fifths of them seen once. The rearrangement uses TRBV27 and TRBJ2-7, with a weak D call TRBD2 (6 bases). This clonotype originated in a woman aged 45-59 years in good health and CMV-seropositive. Sequencing used PBMCs. The CDR3 DNA is TGTGCCAGTGGGGGGTTCGGCTACGAGCAGTACTTC. As protein: CASGGFGYEQYF.